This TCR beta chain was documented in a study of post-analysis software for immune sequencing data (dated by TCRdb to the mid-2010s). Broadly, across the study: Recorded disease courses included relapsing-remitting, secondary progressive and progressive-relapsing multiple sclerosis, with some patients lacking subtype annotation. Patient repertoires were compared against 10 to 12 previously published healthy control repertoires from donors aged roughly 6 to 26 years. A subset of samples was prepared in parallel using single-end sample barcoding, then pooled and co-amplified after Illumina adapter ligation. Paper-wide results and their limitations: The control group was slightly older than the multiple sclerosis patient group. Patients showed significantly higher frequencies than controls for a handful of TRBV segments, among them TRBV5-6, TRBV5-1 and TRBV20-1. Significantly lower normalized Chao1 diversity was found in multiple sclerosis patients than in controls, suggesting substantial peripheral T-cell clonal expansion. When samples were clustered directly using the F measure, samples prepared in the same batch co-clustered strongly, which prompted a batch-effect correction.

TCR beta repertoires were profiled from peripheral blood of roughly twelve young patients with multiple sclerosis to demonstrate the VDJtools post-analysis software. The multiple sclerosis patients were children and adolescents ranging in age from about 6 to 17 years. The germline V end is reduced by 4 bases and the J end by 3 bases; junction bases left unmatched: 3. The CDR3 starts with the cysteine, ends with the phenylalanine, and has 13 residues. Only the CDR3 DNA stays, 39 bases, in frame from base 1. CDR1 and CDR2 are read off the germline V gene (reference sequence) as MNHEY and SMNVEV. Receptor amplification or capture employed PCR. Sequencing was carried out with an Illumina HiSeq 2500. Unique molecular identifiers were incorporated into TCR beta cDNA libraries to reduce PCR and sequencing biases. Approximately 500,000 cDNA molecules were obtained for every 1 to 10 million input T cells, so each molecule roughly corresponded to one T cell. The patient libraries were prepared and sequenced using the same protocol as the earlier healthy control dataset. Samples belonging to the same batch were prepared together, multiplexed and sequenced on a shared HiSeq lane. Under the source paper's analysis protocol: MIGEC was used to process the raw barcoded reads, and molecular identifier groups with only a single read were discarded before consensus assembly and CDR3 extraction. VDJtools was used for post-analysis of the clonotype tables, and diversity was normalized by down-sampling every dataset to the size of the smallest sample. In repertoire overlap clustering, CDR3 amino acid sequences, but not nucleotide sequences, were matched to correct batch-related cross-sample contamination. TCRdb trimmed the raw reads at Q25, called clones with MiXCR and kept productive beta chains. A single entry per CDR3 protein holds the most common genes and DNA from its merged rows. These V and J calls derive from TCRdb rather than the authors' analysis. Across this sample there are 650,000 to 900,000 distinct CDR3 sequences, with just over 45% seen only once. Together, the top ten hold 4.9% of the sample.

A word on this clonotype: It lacks a known antigen. Per-base quality was not reported, and no clone a single base away is much larger than it.

The rearranged segments are TRBV27 and TRBJ2-7, and 7 junction bases match TRBD2. Sequencing was done on a sample of blood. This receptor was obtained from a girl aged 5-17 years with multiple sclerosis. The DNA sequence is TGTGCCAGCAGTTGGGGGGGAGGCTACGAGCAGTACTTC. This translates into CASSWGGGYEQYF.